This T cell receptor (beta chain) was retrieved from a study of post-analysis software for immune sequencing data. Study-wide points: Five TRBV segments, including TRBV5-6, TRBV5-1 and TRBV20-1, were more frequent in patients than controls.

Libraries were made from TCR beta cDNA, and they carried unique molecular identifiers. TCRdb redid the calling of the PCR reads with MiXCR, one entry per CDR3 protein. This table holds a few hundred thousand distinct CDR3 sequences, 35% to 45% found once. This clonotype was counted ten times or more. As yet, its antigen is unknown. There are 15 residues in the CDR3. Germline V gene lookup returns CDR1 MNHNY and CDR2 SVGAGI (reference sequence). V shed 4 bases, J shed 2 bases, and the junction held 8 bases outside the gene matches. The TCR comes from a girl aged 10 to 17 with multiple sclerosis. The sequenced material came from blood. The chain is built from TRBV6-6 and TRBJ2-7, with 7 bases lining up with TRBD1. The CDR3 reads CASSSRTGPTYEQYF. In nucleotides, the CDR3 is TGTGCCAGCAGTTCCCGGACAGGTCCCACCTACGAGCAGTACTTC.